The rows below give T cell receptor beta chains drawn from one sample of a study of T-cell reconstitution after alpha-beta-depleted transplantation in children. One entry per CDR3 protein, called by TCRdb with MiXCR from the PCR reads. The data show over 400,000 distinct CDR3 sequences, with about 12% seen just once and under 7% held by the top ten. Material: PBMCs from the stem cell graft donor, obtained from the stem cell graft. These TCRs come from a human donor who donated a stem cell graft to a child with combined immunodeficiency. CDR3s include the opening cysteine and the closing phenylalanine or tryptophan. Each record gives: D gene, V gene, J gene, clone size, CDR3 DNA, CDR3 protein. D genes are given only for firm matches. The size field is filled for only some rows; it gives once, few, many or a size class.

TRBD1	TRBV29-1	TRBJ2-1	many	TGCAGCGGTGAGAGGGGGCCTACAAATGAGCAGTTCTTC	CSGERGPTNEQFF
TRBD2	TRBV29-1	TRBJ2-1	.	TGCAGCGTTGAGGGATCTAGCGGGACTCACAATGAGCAGTTCTTC	CSVEGSSGTHNEQFF
TRBD1	TRBV10-3	TRBJ2-1	.	TGTGCCATCAGTGAGGCTACAGGGGGCCTCCGGTTCTTC	CAISEATGGLRFF
TRBD2	TRBV7-2	TRBJ2-1	few	TGTGCCAGCAGCTTATCGAGCGGGAGGGTGAATGAGCAGTTCTTC	CASSLSSGRVNEQFF
TRBD1	TRBV11-3	TRBJ1-6	few	TGTGCCAGCAGTCGGGACAGTCTTAATTCACCCCTCCACTTT	CASSRDSLNSPLHF
TRBD2	TRBV9	TRBJ2-2	few	TGTGCCAGCAGCCCAGGACTAGCGGACGCGGGGGGGGAGCTGTTTTTT	CASSPGLADAGGELFF
.	TRBV12-3/TRBV12-4	TRBJ2-3	few	TGTGCCAGCAGTCGGGCAGGCACAGATACGCAGTATTTT	CASSRAGTDTQYF
TRBD2	TRBV9	TRBJ2-1	many	TGTGCCAGCAGCATCGGGGGGGATAACAATGAGCAGTTCTTC	CASSIGGDNNEQFF
.	TRBV7-2	TRBJ2-5	.	TGTGCCAGCAGCCCATGGTCGACCCAGGCGAAAGAAACCCAGTACTTC	CASSPWSTQAKETQYF
.	TRBV4-3	TRBJ2-5	.	TGCGCCAGCAGCCAAGATCGGAGCCTTGATCTACCACAAGAGACCCAGTACTTC	CASSQDRSLDLPQETQYF
TRBD2	TRBV14	TRBJ2-1	few	TGTGCCAGCAGCCCTATTTTAGCGGGGGGGCCCAGAACCTACAATGAGCAGTTCTTC	CASSPILAGGPRTYNEQFF
.	TRBV29-1	TRBJ2-1	few	TGCAGCGTTGAAAGGCTAGGAACCTACAATGAGCAGTTCTTC	CSVERLGTYNEQFF
.	TRBV7-2	TRBJ2-5	.	TGTGCCAGCAGCTCACTGACAGGCGCGTACCAAGAGACCCAGTACTTC	CASSSLTGAYQETQYF
TRBD1	TRBV28	TRBJ2-7	few	TGTGCCAGCAGAACAGGGGTTACCTACGAGCAGTACTTC	CASRTGVTYEQYF
TRBD2	TRBV12-3/TRBV12-4	TRBJ2-1	many	TGTGCCAGCAGGCCCGAAACTAGCGTTTCCTACAATGAGCAGTTCTTC	CASRPETSVSYNEQFF
TRBD2	TRBV27	TRBJ2-1	few	TGTGCCAGCAGTTATGCCGCGGGAGCGCAGAACAATGAGCAGTTCTTC	CASSYAAGAQNNEQFF
TRBD2	TRBV29-1	TRBJ2-1	many	TGCAGCGTTGATTGGGGGACTACCTCCTACAATGAGCAGTTCTTC	CSVDWGTTSYNEQFF
.	TRBV5-1	TRBJ2-1	.	TGCGCCAGCAGCTTTTCATCCCATGAGCAGTTCTTC	CASSFSSHEQFF
TRBD1	TRBV6-2/TRBV6-3	TRBJ2-7	few	TGTGCCAGCAGTTACTCGATCGGACAGGGTTTCTACGAGCAGTACTTC	CASSYSIGQGFYEQYF
TRBD1	TRBV6-5	TRBJ1-3	many	TGTGCCAGCAGTTACAACAGGGGAACTGGAAACACCATATATTTT	CASSYNRGTGNTIYF
TRBD1	TRBV7-2	TRBJ2-1	few	TGTGCCAGCAGTCCGGACAGGAGTGCCAATGAGCAGTTCTTC	CASSPDRSANEQFF
TRBD2	TRBV6-5	TRBJ2-7	.	TGTGCCAGCAGTTTTGCGGGAGGGGTTGGCGAGCAGTACTTC	CASSFAGGVGEQYF
.	TRBV2	TRBJ2-1	many	TGTGCCAGCAGACTAGTCGATGAGCAGTTCTTC	CASRLVDEQFF
TRBD1	TRBV12-3/TRBV12-4	TRBJ1-2	few	TGTGCCAGCAGTTTAGGGGGACAGGATGGCTACACCTTC	CASSLGGQDGYTF
TRBD2	TRBV7-8	TRBJ2-3	few	TGTGCCAGCAGCGGCCCTAGCGGACCTCGCACAGATACGCAGTATTTT	CASSGPSGPRTDTQYF
.	TRBV20-1	TRBJ2-7	.	TGCAGTGCCCAACTTCGAAACCTTTACGAGCAGTACTTC	CSAQLRNLYEQYF
TRBD1	TRBV12-3/TRBV12-4	TRBJ1-5	many	TGTGCCTCAAGGACAGGGGCCGTTAGCAATCAGCCCCAGCATTTT	CASRTGAVSNQPQHF
TRBD2	TRBV10-3	TRBJ2-7	few	TGTGCCATCAGTGTACTAGCGGGAGGCCACGAGCAGTACTTC	CAISVLAGGHEQYF
TRBD2	TRBV5-1	TRBJ2-1	few	TGCGCCAGCAGCACCCAGACTAGCGGGAGGGGGTACAACAATGAGCAGTTCTTC	CASSTQTSGRGYNNEQFF
.	TRBV9	TRBJ2-7	few	TGTGCCAGCAGCGTATCACAGGAGAAGAACTCCTACGAGCAGTACTTC	CASSVSQEKNSYEQYF
TRBD2	TRBV7-2	TRBJ2-5	.	TGTGCCAGCAGCCCCTGGAGCGGGGGGGCCCGGGAGACCCAGTACTTC	CASSPWSGGARETQYF
TRBD2	TRBV20-1	TRBJ2-7	.	TGCAGTGCTAGGGGACTAGCGGGCTTTTCCTACGAGCAGTACTTC	CSARGLAGFSYEQYF